The 23 T cell receptor beta chains in this list originate from one sample, sequenced in a study of cytomegalovirus exposure and HLA in healthy donors. PCR primers comprised 60 Vbeta and 13 Jbeta primers. Sequencing used immunoSEQ multiplex PCR; TCRdb keeps in-frame clones, though not all of them. The data hold around 190,000 clones, with just under 75% observed a single time. Sequenced input: PBMCs. These receptor sequences come from a young woman in good health and CMV-seropositive.

This sequence joins TRBV5-1 and TRBJ1-1; D call uncertain. CDR3 size: 14 residues. The V gene lost 4 bases and the J gene lost 3 bases, with 13 bases spanning the gap. Germline CDR1 SGHRS, CDR2 YFSETQ. For the CDR3, the DNA is TGCGCCAGCAGCCCAGACCGAGGTGACACTGAAGCTTTCTTT. Its translation: CASSPDRGDTEAFF.

The V gene is TRBV20-1, the J gene TRBJ2-7; TRBD2 might be the D (6 bases). The CDR3 extends over 11 amino acids. Germline lookup yields CDR1 DFQATT and CDR2 SNEGSKA (reference sequence). The V gene lost 3 bases and the J gene lost 7 bases, with 10 bases spanning the gap. For the CDR3, the DNA is TGCAGTGCTAGTTTCCTAGCGGAGCAGTACTTC. Translated: CSASFLAEQYF.

The chain uses TRBV6-1 and TRBJ1-5; a possible D gene is TRBD1 (5 bases). V was pared by 7 bases and J by 2 bases, with 15 bases between. Looked up from germline, CDR1 is MNHNS and CDR2 is SASEGT. The CDR3 totals 15 residues. The CDR3 is CASTGTAMGNQPQHF. The DNA of the CDR3 is TGTGCCAGCACCGGGACTGCGATGGGCAATCAGCCCCAGCATTTT.

The V call is TRBV6-1, the J call TRBJ1-4; 12 bases match TRBD1. Germline values: CDR1 MNHNS, CDR2 SASEGT. This CDR3 has 15 amino acids. The V and J ends lost 4 bases and 9 bases, in that order; junction bases with no gene match: 6. CDR3 residues: CASSGGTGGKKKLFF. CDR3 DNA sequence: TGTGCCAGCAGTGGGGGGACAGGGGGCAAGAAAAAACTGTTTTTT.

The chain has TRBV7-2 and TRBJ2-7; D is undetermined. CDR3 length: 12 residues. V shed 11 bases and J shed 1 base, with 12 bases lying between them. CDR1 is SGHTA, CDR2 FQGNSA, per germline. In DNA, the CDR3 is TGTGCCGTCCAGGAAGGTTCCTACGAGCAGTACTTC. It translates to CAVQEGSYEQYF.

The CDR3 coding sequence is TGTGCCAGCAGGACGGGGTGGACTGAAGCTTTCTTT. Translated, it gives CASRTGWTEAFF. The V call is TRBV27, the J call TRBJ1-1; D call uncertain. Per the germline V gene, CDR1 is MNHEY and CDR2 is SMNVEV (reference sequence). The V and J ends lost 6 bases and 5 bases respectively, with 10 bases between them. CDR3 size: 12 residues.

The CDR3 loop reads CASSLGTGNTDTQYF. The DNA for the CDR3 is TGTGCCAGCAGCTTAGGGACAGGGAACACAGATACGCAGTATTTT. The rearrangement links TRBV7-2 to TRBJ2-3, with TRBD1 identical over 8 bases. Unmatched junction bases numbered 2, after V lost 1 base and J lost 2 bases. Germline CDR1 and CDR2: SGHTA and FQGNSA. This CDR3 is 15 amino acids long.

The chain links TRBV9 to TRBJ2-1, with TRBD2 matching 9 bases. Germline CDR1 and CDR2: SGDLS and YYNGEE. The CDR3 has 16 amino acids. With V trimmed by 0 bases and J by 4 bases, 5 bases remained unmatched. DNA for the CDR3: TGTGCCAGCAGCGTAGCGGGAGGACTAGCGTACAATGAGCAGTTCTTC. Its translation: CASSVAGGLAYNEQFF.

The V gene is TRBV2, the J gene TRBJ2-7; 11 nucleotides align to TRBD1. Looked up from germline, CDR1 is SNHLY and CDR2 is FYNNEI. The CDR3 sequence is 15 residues long. J was trimmed by 2 bases and V by 2 bases; bases with no gene match: 2. The CDR3 reads CASSEMGQGAYEQYF. The CDR3 nucleotides read TGTGCCAGCAGTGAAATGGGACAGGGGGCCTACGAGCAGTACTTC.

The V gene is TRBV5-1, the J gene TRBJ2-7, with D unclear. V lost 1 base and J 2 bases, leaving 7 bases between the germline ends. CDR3 length: 13 amino acids. Per germline, CDR1 SGHRS and CDR2 YFSETQ. This CDR3 is CASSLNTPYEQYF. DNA of the CDR3: TGCGCCAGCAGCTTGAACACACCCTACGAGCAGTACTTC.

This clone was observed a few times. V usage is TRBV27 and J usage is TRBJ1-6; D not certain. This CDR3 is 17 amino acids long. The ends were cut back, 0 bases at V and 7 bases at J, with 16 bases in the middle. The V gene's germline CDR1 is MNHEY and CDR2 SMNVEV (reference sequence). CDR3 coding DNA: TGTGCCAGCAGTTTATCGATTATGCGTCCCGTAAATTCACCCCTCCACTTT. Protein product: CASSLSIMRPVNSPLHF.

In DNA, the CDR3 is TGTGCCAGTAGTTTACAACACAATCAGCCCCAGCATTTT. Translated, it gives CASSLQHNQPQHF. The chain links TRBV19 to TRBJ1-5, with unresolved D. This CDR3 comprises 13 residues. The germline V and J ends were trimmed by 5 bases and 3 bases, with 8 bases remaining between them. Per germline, CDR1 LNHDA and CDR2 SQIVND (reference sequence).

This sequence joins TRBV25-1 and TRBJ1-6, with 7 nucleotides matching TRBD1. Unmatched junction bases numbered 6, after V lost 6 bases and J lost 7 bases. The CDR3 consists of 14 residues. The germline CDR1 and CDR2 sequences are MGHDK and SYGVNS. The CDR3 DNA reads as TGTGCCAGCAGAGCGACAGGGCTGAATTCACCCCTCCACTTT. Translating it yields CASRATGLNSPLHF.

This clone appeared a few times. V and J are TRBV18 and TRBJ2-5, with 7 nucleotides matching TRBD2. CDR1 is KGHSH and CDR2 is LQKENI in the germline V gene. The CDR3 covers 15 residues. With V trimmed by 6 bases and J by 0 bases, 7 bases remained unmatched. CDR3: CASSPGSGYQETQYF. The CDR3 DNA follows: TGTGCCAGCTCGCCTGGTAGCGGGTACCAAGAGACCCAGTACTTC.

This clone was seen only once. The rearrangement uses TRBV5-4 and TRBJ1-1; unclear D gene. The CDR3 is 12 amino acids. Per the germline V gene, CDR1 is SGHNT and CDR2 is YYREEE (reference sequence). V was shortened by 3 bases and J by 5 bases, with 8 bases between the two germline ends. This CDR3 reads CASSYGETEAFF. CDR3 nucleotides: TGTGCCAGCAGCTACGGAGAGACTGAAGCTTTCTTT.

This clone showed up just a few times. V is TRBV4-1 and J is TRBJ2-2; 8 bases fit TRBD1. The CDR3 has 14 amino acids. The V gene end was trimmed by 5 bases and the J gene end by 8 bases; junction bases not matched to a gene: 7. Germline V gives CDR1 MGHRA, CDR2 YSYEKL. The CDR3 coding sequence is TGCGCCAGCAGCTACGGACAGGGTCTGGGGGAGCTGTTTTTT. Translated: CASSYGQGLGELFF.

The chain joins TRBV19 to TRBJ2-4; the match to TRBD2 covers 9 bases. CDR3 size: 16 residues. V was pared by 5 bases and J by 3 bases, with 8 bases of the junction left unmatched. CDR1 is LNHDA, CDR2 SQIVND, per germline (reference sequence). This CDR3 reads CASSESGRIVKNIQYF. CDR3 bases: TGTGCCAGTAGTGAAAGCGGGAGGATTGTCAAAAACATTCAGTACTTC. The variable domain in full, with the rest retrieved from reference TRBV19 and TRBJ2-4, is DGGITQSPKYLFRKEGQNVTLSCEQNLNHDAMYWYRQDPGQGLRLIYYSQIVNDFQKGDIAEGYSVSREKKESFPLTVTSAQKNPTAFYLCASSESGRIVKNIQYFGAGTRLSVL.

This chain links TRBV6-5 with TRBJ1-3; D may be TRBD1 (6 bases). The V and J ends lost 6 bases and 3 bases respectively, with 9 bases between them. CDR1 and CDR2 (germline): MNHEY, SVGAGI. This CDR3 is 13 amino acids long. DNA for the CDR3: TGTGCCAGCAGGAGGGGGAGTGGAAACACCATATATTTT. Amino acid sequence: CASRRGSGNTIYF.

The rearrangement uses TRBV25-1 and TRBJ2-7, with 9 bases lining up with TRBD1. This CDR3 region has 14 residues. Trimming at V came to 3 bases and at J to 2 bases, leaving 2 bases not matched to a gene. The V gene's germline CDR1 is MGHDK and CDR2 SYGVNS. CDR3 sequence: CASSDRDRAYEQYF. Written as DNA, the CDR3 is TGTGCCAGCAGTGACCGGGACAGGGCCTACGAGCAGTACTTC.

The gene calls are TRBV27 and TRBJ1-1, with D perhaps matching TRBD1 (6 bases). CDR1 is MNHEY, CDR2 SMNVEV, per germline (reference sequence). Trimming left V 4 bases short and J 4 bases short, with 10 bases between. There are 13 residues in the CDR3. CDR3 coding DNA: TGTGCCAGCAGTTCCTGGGACATCACTGAAGCTTTCTTT. Translating it yields CASSSWDITEAFF.

Turning to this clone: The identical CDR3 is also encoded by other nucleotide sequences in the sample. The chain links TRBV19 to TRBJ2-3, with a weak D call TRBD2 (6 bases). The CDR3 extends over 14 amino acids. Trimming cost V 9 bases and J 4 bases, with 17 bases left between them. Germline CDR1 LNHDA, CDR2 SQIVND (reference sequence). The CDR3: CARLSASEADTQYF. The CDR3 bases are TGTGCCAGGCTGTCGGCTAGCGAGGCAGATACGCAGTATTTT.

As DNA, the CDR3 is TGTGCCAGCAGCCCCCGACAGGGGAATGGCTACACCTTC. Translated: CASSPRQGNGYTF. V and J are TRBV6-5 and TRBJ1-2; 8 bases are a match to TRBD1. With 6 bases clipped from V and 6 bases from J, the junction kept 6 bases outside the gene matches. Germline assignment: CDR1 MNHEY and CDR2 SVGAGI. This CDR3 comprises 13 residues.

This clone was counted once. The chain couples TRBV28 to TRBJ2-7, with 8 bases identical to TRBD2. This CDR3 contains 15 residues. The ends lost 6 bases at V and 2 bases at J; junction bases unmatched: 9. Germline lookup yields CDR1 MDHEN and CDR2 SYDVKM. The DNA for the CDR3 is TGTGCCAGCAGACCGGGAGGGGGGGAAACCTACGAGCAGTACTTC. Translated: CASRPGGGETYEQYF.